Shown below are 32 T cell receptor beta chains from a single sample sequenced in a study of identical twins. MiXCR, run by TCRdb on the 5' RACE reads, gives a single entry per CDR3 protein. The sample yields approximately 700,000 distinct CDR3 sequences, 5.5% to 6.5% seen once. Input material: naive T cells sorted from blood. The receptors here all came from a man between 18 and 35 years old in good health.

This clonotype has at least ten counts. The CDR3 reads CSVSTLGVGAYEQYF. CDR3 in DNA: TGCAGCGTTTCGACACTGGGGGTAGGGGCCTACGAGCAGTACTTC. This chain connects TRBV29-1 to TRBJ2-7, with D perhaps matching TRBD1 or TRBD2 (5 bases each). In germline, CDR1 is SQVTM, CDR2 ANQGSEA. This CDR3 is 15 amino acids long. V was pared by 5 bases and J by 2 bases, with 19 bases between.

As regards this clonotype: Since a much larger clone is just one base distant, this may be a read error. The genes are TRBV29-1 and TRBJ2-2; D is ambiguous. The V gene lost 8 bases and the J gene lost 1 base, with 8 bases spanning the gap. Germline CDR1 reads SQVTM; CDR2 reads ANQGSEA. CDR3 length: 12 amino acids. Here the CDR3 DNA reads TGCAGCATTTCCAGGAACACCGGGGAGCTGTTTTTT. Translation gives CSISRNTGELFF.

The chain carries TRBV4-2 and TRBJ2-1; 12 positions agree with TRBD2. CDR3 length: 16 amino acids. Looked up from germline, CDR1 is LGHNA and CDR2 is YNFKEQ. After removal of 5 bases from V and 7 bases from J, the junction contained 9 bases not matched to a gene. The CDR3 nucleotides read TGTGCCAGCAGCTACCCACGACTAGCGGGGGCAAATGAGCAGTTCTTC. Its translation is CASSYPRLAGANEQFF.

The gene calls are TRBV29-1 and TRBJ2-5; 8 bases map to TRBD2. The CDR3 is made up of 13 amino acids. The V gene end was trimmed by 5 bases and the J gene end by 4 bases; junction bases not matched to a gene: 6. Germline V gene sequence: CDR1 SQVTM, CDR2 ANQGSEA. CDR3 in DNA: TGCAGCGTTCCGGGACTAGGGGGAGAGACCCAGTACTTC. It translates to CSVPGLGGETQYF.

Comment on this clonotype: This may come from a read error, since a much larger clone is one base off. The V and J genes are TRBV20-1 and TRBJ2-1; 8 nucleotides line up with TRBD2. V was pared by 3 bases and J by 7 bases, with 11 bases of the junction left unmatched. The CDR3 runs to 15 residues. Germline lookup yields CDR1 DFQATT and CDR2 SNEGSKA (reference sequence). The CDR3 reads CSASPVAGLDNEQFF. The CDR3 DNA reads as TGCAGTGCTAGTCCGGTAGCGGGACTGGATAATGAGCAGTTCTTC.

This clonotype was seen at least ten times. V is TRBV10-3 and J is TRBJ2-3; 7 bases are a match to TRBD2. V gave up 4 bases and J gave up 0 bases; unmatched junction bases: 1. Germline V gene data show CDR1 as ENHRY and CDR2 as SYGVKD. The CDR3 length is 14 residues. CDR3 sequence: CAISGAGSTDTQYF. CDR3 in DNA: TGTGCCATCAGTGGAGCGGGAAGCACAGATACGCAGTATTTT.

This clonotype was detected a few times. The rearrangement joins TRBV5-1 to TRBJ2-7; 8 bases are a match to TRBD2. The CDR3 totals 14 residues. V shed 4 bases, J shed 3 bases, and the junction held 6 bases outside the gene matches. In germline, CDR1 is SGHRS, CDR2 YFSETQ. As DNA, the CDR3 is TGCGCCAGCAGCACTGGACTAGCAGTCTACGAGCAGTACGTC. Translated: CASSTGLAVYEQYV.

V usage is TRBV2 and J usage is TRBJ2-3; D perhaps matches TRBD2 (6 bases). The CDR3 is 16 amino acids. Germline V lookup: CDR1 SNHLY, CDR2 FYNNEI. V was pared by 5 bases and J by 2 bases, with 17 bases between. CDR3 coding DNA: TGTGCCAGCAGTAATAGCGGTGAAATTGTCACAGATACGCAGTATTTT. Its protein product is CASSNSGEIVTDTQYF.

This chain connects TRBV20-1 to TRBJ2-1; 7 positions match TRBD2. CDR3 size: 15 residues. The ends lost 4 bases at V and 7 bases at J; junction bases unmatched: 13. Germline-derived CDR1 and CDR2 are DFQATT and SNEGSKA (reference sequence). The CDR3 region is CSATLPSGLTNEQFF. In DNA, the CDR3 is TGCAGTGCTACCTTACCTAGCGGACTGACGAATGAGCAGTTCTTC.

The chain employs TRBV7-9 and TRBJ1-1; D gene ambiguous. This CDR3 contains 15 residues. The germline V gene encodes CDR1 SEHNR and CDR2 FQNEAQ (reference sequence). Trimming stripped 5 bases from V and 4 bases from J, with 17 bases between. The CDR3 nucleotides read TGTGCCAGCAGCCTCAGACAAGGACTAGGCACTGAAGCTTTCTTT. Protein: CASSLRQGLGTEAFF.

This clonotype was found many times. V usage is TRBV4-1 and J usage is TRBJ2-7, with 9 bases lining up with TRBD2. V shed 1 base, J shed 3 bases, and the junction held 4 bases outside the gene matches. Germline values: CDR1 MGHRA, CDR2 YSYEKL. CDR3 length: 15 amino acids. CDR3 coding DNA: TGCGCCAGCAGCCAAGGGCCTAGCGGGATCTACGAGCAGTACGTC. Its protein is CASSQGPSGIYEQYV.

This clonotype was seen a few times. The chain is built from TRBV5-6 and TRBJ2-3; D may be TRBD2 (6 bases). The ends were cut back, 4 bases at V and 2 bases at J, with 20 bases in the middle. CDR1 and CDR2 from the germline V gene are SGHDT and YYEEEE. The CDR3 contains 17 residues. The CDR3 sequence: CASSINTGLLATDTQYF. DNA for the CDR3: TGTGCCAGCAGCATAAATACGGGACTTTTAGCCACAGATACGCAGTATTTT.

With respect to this clonotype: A read error may be the cause here, since a much bigger clone is one base away. The chain links TRBV12-3 or TRBV12-4 to TRBJ2-2; D possibly corresponds to TRBD2 (6 bases). This CDR3 is built from 14 residues. The CDR3 DNA reads TGTGCCAGCAGGTCATCTAGCGCGGCCGGGGAGCCGTTTTTT. Protein product: CASRSSSAAGEPFF.

This clonotype was seen ten or more times. The V gene is TRBV12-3 or TRBV12-4, the J gene TRBJ1-1; D is unresolved. This CDR3 is built from 12 residues. Deletions cut 3 bases from V and 4 bases from J, with 6 bases between. The CDR3 DNA is TGTGCCAGCAGTTTTTCGGTCACTGAAGCTTTCTTT. Encoded protein: CASSFSVTEAFF.

This clonotype appeared many times. The V call is TRBV10-1, the J call TRBJ2-2; D remains unclear. CDR1 and CDR2 from the germline V gene are WNHNN and SYGVQD (reference sequence). V lost 6 bases and J 0 bases, leaving 5 bases between the germline ends. The CDR3 has 13 amino acids. CDR3 region: CASSTANTGELFF. The CDR3 region has the DNA TGCGCCAGCAGCACGGCGAACACCGGGGAGCTGTTTTTT.

This clonotype was seen repeatedly, ten times or more. The chain combines TRBV28 with TRBJ1-6, with 11 bases fitting TRBD1. The V segment lost 6 bases and the J segment 10 bases; nucleotides outside the gene matches: 11. The CDR3 length is 16 residues. Per germline, CDR1 MDHEN and CDR2 SYDVKM. Here the CDR3 DNA reads TGTGCCAGCAGCCGCCCACGGACAGGGGGCATGTCACCCCTCCACTTT. Its protein product is CASSRPRTGGMSPLHF.

To note about this clonotype: Germline is not matched at one junction end, which may reflect a read error. The rearrangement uses TRBV20-1 and TRBJ2-1; TRBD2 agrees at 11 bases. Germline-derived CDR1 and CDR2 are DFQATT and SNEGSKA (reference sequence). This CDR3 is 11 amino acids long. The CDR3 here is CSARVGSGGEF. The CDR3 nucleotides are TGCAGTGCTAGAGTTGGTAGCGGGGGGGAATTC.

In this sample, this clonotype turned up many times. This sequence joins TRBV6-5 and TRBJ2-1; maybe TRBD2 (5 bases). The V end was cut by 0 bases, the J end by 10 bases, with 13 bases between. This CDR3 is 14 amino acids long. CDR1 and CDR2 from the germline V gene are MNHEY and SVGAGI. The CDR3 protein is CASSYSTAGSEQFF. CDR3 in DNA: TGTGCCAGCAGTTACTCGACTGCGGGCTCGGAGCAGTTCTTC.

This clonotype occurred a few times. The rearrangement joins TRBV20-1 to TRBJ2-4; 9 bases match TRBD2. Germline V gives CDR1 DFQATT, CDR2 SNEGSKA (reference sequence). The J segment lost 7 bases and the V segment lost 2 bases, leaving 3 bases of the junction unmatched. This CDR3 contains 13 residues. This CDR3 is CSARRTSVNIQYF. DNA for the CDR3: TGCAGTGCTAGAAGGACTAGCGTCAACATTCAGTACTTC.

This clonotype was found a few times. V usage is TRBV27 and J usage is TRBJ2-3, with 8 nucleotides matching TRBD2. The germline V gene encodes CDR1 MNHEY and CDR2 SMNVEV (reference sequence). This CDR3 comprises 16 residues. V shed 7 bases, J shed 6 bases, and the junction held 15 bases outside the gene matches. The CDR3, as DNA: TGTGCCAGCAATCTTTCGGCTAGCGGGCGATTCGATACGCAGTATTTT. Amino acid sequence: CASNLSASGRFDTQYF.

In this sample, this clonotype turned up many times. The chain is built from TRBV24-1 and TRBJ2-7, with 15 bases matching TRBD2. J lost 5 bases, V lost 4 bases, and 5 bases had no gene match. CDR3 size: 16 residues. The germline CDR1 and CDR2 sequences are KGHDR and SFDVKD. The CDR3 coding sequence is TGTGCCACCAGTGACGGACTAGCGGGAGGGCCCAACGAGCAGTACTTC. It encodes CATSDGLAGGPNEQYF.

This rearrangement joins TRBV9 to TRBJ2-3; no firm D call. In germline, CDR1 is SGDLS, CDR2 YYNGEE. V was trimmed by 0 bases and J by 8 bases, leaving 10 bases between them. CDR3 size: 13 residues. The CDR3 is CASSVASQRTQYF. The CDR3 DNA follows: TGTGCCAGCAGCGTAGCTTCCCAGCGTACGCAGTATTTT.

The J gene is TRBJ2-5, the V gene TRBV15; 9 positions agree with TRBD1. Germline lookup yields CDR1 LNHNV and CDR2 YYDKDF (reference sequence). The CDR3 totals 16 residues. After removal of 1 base from V and 2 bases from J, the junction contained 5 bases not matched to a gene. The CDR3 is CATSRAGTGRQETQYF. The CDR3 DNA sequence: TGTGCCACCAGCAGAGCTGGGACAGGGAGGCAAGAGACCCAGTACTTC.

The sample holds many counts of this clonotype. V usage is TRBV6-2 or TRBV6-3 and J usage is TRBJ2-1; D is possibly TRBD1 or TRBD2 (5 bases each). Between the trimmed V and J ends, which lost 9 bases and 9 bases, there was a span of 9 bases. The CDR3 sequence is 10 residues long. Germline loops: CDR1 MNHEY, CDR2 SVGEGT. The CDR3 DNA is TGTGCCAGGAAAGGGACTGAGCAGTTCTTC. It encodes CARKGTEQFF.

This clonotype was detected many times. V is TRBV2 and J is TRBJ2-5; no clear D gene. The CDR3 spans 14 residues. The germline V gene has CDR1 SNHLY and CDR2 FYNNEI. Trimming cost V 2 bases and J 2 bases, with 9 bases left between them. CDR3 sequence (DNA): TGTGCCAGCAGTGAAAGTACGCCACAAGAGACCCAGTACTTC. Protein sequence: CASSESTPQETQYF.

At least ten counts were recorded for this clonotype. V usage is TRBV20-1 and J usage is TRBJ1-4, with 8 bases matching TRBD1. Germline CDR1 DFQATT, CDR2 SNEGSKA (reference sequence). The CDR3 is made up of 14 amino acids. V lost 6 bases to trimming and J lost 5 bases; unmatched junction nucleotides: 8. The CDR3 sequence is CSANDRGYNEKLFF. The CDR3 DNA sequence: TGCAGTGCGAACGACAGGGGTTACAATGAAAAACTGTTTTTT.

This clonotype appeared a few times. The chain recombines TRBV6-5 with TRBJ1-2; D is ambiguous. Per germline, CDR1 MNHEY and CDR2 SVGAGI. This CDR3 is 16 amino acids long. V gave up 0 bases and J gave up 7 bases, with 18 bases separating them. The CDR3 loop reads CASSYSFEGSDFGYTF. The CDR3 nucleotides are TGTGCCAGCAGTTACTCGTTTGAGGGTTCCGACTTTGGCTACACCTTC.

This clonotype was counted at least ten times. V gene TRBV10-3 combines with J gene TRBJ2-2; D is undetermined. Germline V gene lookup returns CDR1 ENHRY and CDR2 SYGVKD. Trimming shortened V by 3 bases and J by 1 base, and 6 bases separated the two germline ends. The CDR3 is 14 amino acids. CDR3 DNA sequence: TGTGCCATCAGTGACAGGATGAACACCGGGGAGCTGTTTTTT. Residues: CAISDRMNTGELFF.

This clonotype was picked up many times. This chain links TRBV12-3 or TRBV12-4 with TRBJ1-5; a weak D match, TRBD1 (6 bases). The CDR3 length is 15 residues. V lost 1 base to trimming and J lost 2 bases, with 9 bases between them. In nucleotides, the CDR3 is TGTGCCAGCAGTTTAGACAGGGACGGCAATCAGCCCCAGCATTTT. It yields the protein CASSLDRDGNQPQHF.

This clonotype was recorded a few times. V usage is TRBV10-3 and J usage is TRBJ2-1; 9 bases map to TRBD1. Germline V gene lookup returns CDR1 ENHRY and CDR2 SYGVKD. The CDR3 sequence is 16 residues long. Trimming removed 2 bases from V and 6 bases from J; junction bases left unmatched: 8. The CDR3 DNA follows: TGTGCCATCAGTGAGGGTACCGGGACAGGGACCAATGAGCAGTTCTTC. This encodes CAISEGTGTGTNEQFF.

This clonotype came up many times. The chain employs TRBV12-3 or TRBV12-4 and TRBJ2-4; no clear D. V was pared by 7 bases and J by 0 bases, with 16 bases between. The CDR3 length is 16 residues. CDR3 nucleotides: TGTGCCAGCATCGAACGGTCTTATCTAGCCAAAAACATTCAGTACTTC. Residues: CASIERSYLAKNIQYF.

This clonotype was counted ten times or more. J is TRBJ2-7 and V is TRBV12-3 or TRBV12-4; the match to TRBD2 covers 7 bases. V dropped 10 bases and J dropped 3; count of bases not matched to a gene: 12. The CDR3 is 14 residues long. The CDR3 sequence is CATGLGPSFYEQYF. DNA of the CDR3: TGTGCCACCGGACTAGGCCCCTCCTTCTACGAGCAGTACTTC.